Sequencing of this T cell receptor (beta chain) was carried out in a study of blood T cell repertoires in COVID-19. Study as a whole: There were acute and convalescent COVID-19 samples, and they came from the United States, Italy and Spain. T cells, B-cell-depleted T cells, or PBMCs provided the cDNA or gDNA that served as material.

As processed by the authors: It was from reference gene primer amplification that nucleated cell counts were estimated. Only in-frame clones appear in the TCRdb table, and some are missing; sequencing was by immunoSEQ multiplex PCR. D and trimming come from the DNA, and the V and J calls and clone size come from that table. Among some 50,000 clones listed, over 70% were seen once. The CDR3 runs to 15 residues. J was trimmed by 2 bases and V by 5 bases; bases with no gene match: 8. In germline, CDR1 is SGHVS, CDR2 FQNEAQ. This receptor was taken from a human donor in a cohort sampled during active COVID-19. Sequencing used peripheral blood. This chain joins TRBV7-8 and TRBJ2-7; 8 bases are shared with TRBD2. In DNA form, the CDR3 reads TGTGCCAGCAGCCCGCTCCGGGGGGGGACCTACGAGCAGTACTTC. Translated: CASSPLRGGTYEQYF.